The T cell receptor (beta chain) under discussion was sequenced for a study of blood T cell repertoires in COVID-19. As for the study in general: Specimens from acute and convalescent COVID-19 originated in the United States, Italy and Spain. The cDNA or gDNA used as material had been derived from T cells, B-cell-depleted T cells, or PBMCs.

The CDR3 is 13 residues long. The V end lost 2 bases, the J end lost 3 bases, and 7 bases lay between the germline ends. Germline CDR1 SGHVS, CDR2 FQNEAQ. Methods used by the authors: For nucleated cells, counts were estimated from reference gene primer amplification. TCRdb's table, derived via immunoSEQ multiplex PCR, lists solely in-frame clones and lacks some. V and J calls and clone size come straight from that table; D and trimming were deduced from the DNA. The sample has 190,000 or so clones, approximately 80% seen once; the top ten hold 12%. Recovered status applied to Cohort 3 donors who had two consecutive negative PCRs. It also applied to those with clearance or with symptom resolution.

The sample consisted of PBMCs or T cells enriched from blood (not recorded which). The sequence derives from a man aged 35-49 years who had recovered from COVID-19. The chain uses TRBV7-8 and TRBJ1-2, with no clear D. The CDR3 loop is CASSLNPDYGYTF. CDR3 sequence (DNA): TGTGCCAGCAGCTTAAATCCCGACTATGGCTACACCTTC.